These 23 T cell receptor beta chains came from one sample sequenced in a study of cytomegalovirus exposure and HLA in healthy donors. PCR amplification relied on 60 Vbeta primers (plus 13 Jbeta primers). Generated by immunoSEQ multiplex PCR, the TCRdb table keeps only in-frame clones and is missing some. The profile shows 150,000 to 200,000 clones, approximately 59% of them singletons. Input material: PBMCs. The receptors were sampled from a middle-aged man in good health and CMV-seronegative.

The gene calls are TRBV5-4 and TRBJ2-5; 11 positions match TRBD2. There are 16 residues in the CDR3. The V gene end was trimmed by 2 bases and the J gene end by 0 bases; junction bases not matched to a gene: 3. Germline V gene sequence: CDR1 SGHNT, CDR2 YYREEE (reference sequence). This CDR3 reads CASSFGTSGHQETQYF. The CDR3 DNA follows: TGTGCCAGCAGCTTTGGGACTAGCGGCCACCAAGAGACCCAGTACTTC.

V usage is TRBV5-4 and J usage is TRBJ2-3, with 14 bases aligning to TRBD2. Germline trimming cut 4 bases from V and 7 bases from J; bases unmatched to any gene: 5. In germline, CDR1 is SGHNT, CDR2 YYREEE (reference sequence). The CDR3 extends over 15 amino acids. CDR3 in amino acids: CASSMTSGGVNTQYF. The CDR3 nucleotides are TGTGCCAGCAGCATGACTAGCGGGGGGGTAAATACGCAGTATTTT.

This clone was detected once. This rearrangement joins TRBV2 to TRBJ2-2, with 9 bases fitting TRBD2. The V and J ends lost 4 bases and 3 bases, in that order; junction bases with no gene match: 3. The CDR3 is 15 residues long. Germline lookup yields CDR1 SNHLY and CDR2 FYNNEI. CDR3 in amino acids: CASSVAGADTGELFF. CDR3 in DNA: TGTGCCAGCAGTGTAGCGGGGGCGGACACCGGGGAGCTGTTTTTT.

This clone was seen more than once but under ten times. CDR3 residues: CASSYWTSGTDTQYF. Here the CDR3 DNA reads TGTGCCAGCAGTTATTGGACTAGCGGCACAGATACGCAGTATTTT. The gene calls are TRBV6-5 and TRBJ2-3, with 9 positions matching TRBD2. There are 15 residues in the CDR3. Germline lookup yields CDR1 MNHEY and CDR2 SVGAGI. The V segment lost 3 bases and the J segment 1 base; nucleotides outside the gene matches: 2.

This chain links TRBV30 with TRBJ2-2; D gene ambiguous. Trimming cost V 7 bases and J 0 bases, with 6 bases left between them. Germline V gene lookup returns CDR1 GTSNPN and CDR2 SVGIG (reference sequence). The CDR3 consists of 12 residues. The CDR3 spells CASQSNTGELFF. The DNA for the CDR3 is TGTGCCTCGCAGTCGAACACCGGGGAGCTGTTTTTT.

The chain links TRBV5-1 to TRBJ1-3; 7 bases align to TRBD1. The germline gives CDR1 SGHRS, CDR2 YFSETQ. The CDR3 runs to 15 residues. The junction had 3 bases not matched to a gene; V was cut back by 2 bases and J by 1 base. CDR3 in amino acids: CASSLEGASGNTIYF. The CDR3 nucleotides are TGCGCCAGCAGCTTAGAGGGGGCTTCTGGAAACACCATATATTTT.

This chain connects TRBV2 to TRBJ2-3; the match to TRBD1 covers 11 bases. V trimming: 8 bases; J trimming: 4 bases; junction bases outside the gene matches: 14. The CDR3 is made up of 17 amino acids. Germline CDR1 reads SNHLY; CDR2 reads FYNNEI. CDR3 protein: CASRFPGQGVGADTQYF. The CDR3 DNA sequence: TGTGCCAGCCGTTTCCCGGGACAGGGGGTTGGTGCAGATACGCAGTATTTT.

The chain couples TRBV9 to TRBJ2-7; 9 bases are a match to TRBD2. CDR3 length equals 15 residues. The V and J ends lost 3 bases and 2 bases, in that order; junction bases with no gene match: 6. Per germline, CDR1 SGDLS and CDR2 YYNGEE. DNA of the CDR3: TGTGCCAGCAGCGCGGGGACTAGCTTAACCTACGAGCAGTACTTC. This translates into CASSAGTSLTYEQYF.

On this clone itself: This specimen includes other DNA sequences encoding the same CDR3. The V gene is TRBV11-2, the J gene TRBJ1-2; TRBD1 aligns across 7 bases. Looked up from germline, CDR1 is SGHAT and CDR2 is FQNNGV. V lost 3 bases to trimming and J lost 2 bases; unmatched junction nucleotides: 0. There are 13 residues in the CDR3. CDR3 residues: CASSLDRNYGYTF. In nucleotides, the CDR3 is TGTGCCAGCAGCTTGGACAGGAACTATGGCTACACCTTC.

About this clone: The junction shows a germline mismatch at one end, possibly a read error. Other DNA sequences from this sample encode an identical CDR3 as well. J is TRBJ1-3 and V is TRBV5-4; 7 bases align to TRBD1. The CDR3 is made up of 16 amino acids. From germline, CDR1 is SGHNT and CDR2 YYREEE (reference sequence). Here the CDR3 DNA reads TGCGCCAGCAGCTACAGCAGACAGGGACGGGGAAACACCATATATTTT. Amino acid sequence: CASSYSRQGRGNTIYF.

CDR3 nucleotide sequence: TGTGCCAGCAGCTTAAGGGGGACACGATCCTACAATGAGCAGTTCTTC. Translating it yields CASSLRGTRSYNEQFF. The V call is TRBV11-2, the J call TRBJ2-1; possible D gene TRBD1, 6 bases. The CDR3 length is 16 residues. V was trimmed by 2 bases and J by 1 base, leaving 12 bases between them. Germline V gene data show CDR1 as SGHAT and CDR2 as FQNNGV.

The CDR3 DNA reads TGTGCCAGCTCACCGCGGGAGGGGGTCACAGATACGCAGTATTTT. This gives the protein CASSPREGVTDTQYF. This chain links TRBV18 with TRBJ2-3; 9 bases fit TRBD2. This CDR3 has 15 amino acids. Trimming took 3 bases from V and 2 from J; bases not matched to a gene: 3. From germline, CDR1 is KGHSH and CDR2 LQKENI.

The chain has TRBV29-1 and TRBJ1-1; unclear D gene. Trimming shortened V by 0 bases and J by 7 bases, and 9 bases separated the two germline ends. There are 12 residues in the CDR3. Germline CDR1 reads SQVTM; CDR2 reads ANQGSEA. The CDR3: CSVEDTISEAFF. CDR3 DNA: TGCAGCGTTGAAGACACAATAAGTGAAGCTTTCTTT.

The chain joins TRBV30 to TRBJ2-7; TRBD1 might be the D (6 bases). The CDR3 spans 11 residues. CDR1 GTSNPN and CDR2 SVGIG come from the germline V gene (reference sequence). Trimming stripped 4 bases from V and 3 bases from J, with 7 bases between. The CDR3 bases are TGTGCCTGGAAGGACAGCTACGAGCAGTACTTC. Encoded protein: CAWKDSYEQYF.

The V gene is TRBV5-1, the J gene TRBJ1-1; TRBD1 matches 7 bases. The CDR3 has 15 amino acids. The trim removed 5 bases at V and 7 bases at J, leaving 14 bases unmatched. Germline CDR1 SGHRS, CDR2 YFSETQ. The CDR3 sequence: CASSLTVRGRSEAFF. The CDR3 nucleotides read TGCGCCAGCAGTTTAACCGTTAGGGGGCGGAGTGAAGCTTTCTTT.

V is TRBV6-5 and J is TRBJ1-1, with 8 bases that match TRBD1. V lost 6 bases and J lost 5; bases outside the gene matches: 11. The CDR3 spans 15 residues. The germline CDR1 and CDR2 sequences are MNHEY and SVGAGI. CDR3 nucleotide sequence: TGTGCCAGCAGAATCTACAGGGGGGGAGGGACTGAAGCTTTCTTT. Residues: CASRIYRGGGTEAFF.

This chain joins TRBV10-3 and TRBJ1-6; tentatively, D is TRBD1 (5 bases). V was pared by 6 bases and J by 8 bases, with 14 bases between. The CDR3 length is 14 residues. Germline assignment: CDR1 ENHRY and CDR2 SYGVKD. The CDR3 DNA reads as TGTGCCATCAGAAGACAGTCTGTGGATTCACCCCTCCACTTT. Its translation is CAIRRQSVDSPLHF.

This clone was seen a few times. The CDR3 coding sequence is TGTGCCAGCAGCCAAGTGGGACTAGCGGCGGAGACCCAGTACTTC. Protein sequence: CASSQVGLAAETQYF. The chain is built from TRBV14 and TRBJ2-5; 11 nucleotides align to TRBD2. The V and J ends lost 1 base and 5 bases, in that order; junction bases with no gene match: 3. This CDR3 comprises 15 residues. CDR1 and CDR2 from the germline V gene are SGHDN and FVKESK.

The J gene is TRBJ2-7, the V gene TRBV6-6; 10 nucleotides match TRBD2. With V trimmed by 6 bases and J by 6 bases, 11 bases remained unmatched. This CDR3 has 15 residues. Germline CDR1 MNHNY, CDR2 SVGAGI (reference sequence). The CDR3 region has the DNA TGTGCCAGCAGAGAGACGGCCGGGACTAGCGCCGAGCAGTACTTC. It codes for CASRETAGTSAEQYF.

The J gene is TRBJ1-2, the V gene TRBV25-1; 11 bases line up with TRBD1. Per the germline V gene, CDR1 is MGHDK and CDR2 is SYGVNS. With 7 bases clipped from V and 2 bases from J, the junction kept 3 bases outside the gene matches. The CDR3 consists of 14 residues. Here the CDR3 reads CASTRTGGNYGYTF. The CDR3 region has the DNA TGTGCCAGCACCAGGACAGGGGGCAACTATGGCTACACCTTC.

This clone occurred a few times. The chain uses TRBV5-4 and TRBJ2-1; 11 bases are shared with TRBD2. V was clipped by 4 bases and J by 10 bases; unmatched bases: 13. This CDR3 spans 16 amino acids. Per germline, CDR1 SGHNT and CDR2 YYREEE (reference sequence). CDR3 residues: CASSHELRTSGLEQFF. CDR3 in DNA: TGTGCCAGCAGCCACGAACTTCGGACTAGCGGGCTCGAGCAGTTCTTC. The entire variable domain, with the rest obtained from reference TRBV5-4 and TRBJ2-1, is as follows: ETGVTQSPTHLIKTRGQQVTLRCSSQSGHNTVSWYQQALGQGPQFIFQYYREEENGRGNFPPRFSGLQFPNYSSELNVNALELDDSALYLCASSHELRTSGLEQFFGPGTRLTVL.

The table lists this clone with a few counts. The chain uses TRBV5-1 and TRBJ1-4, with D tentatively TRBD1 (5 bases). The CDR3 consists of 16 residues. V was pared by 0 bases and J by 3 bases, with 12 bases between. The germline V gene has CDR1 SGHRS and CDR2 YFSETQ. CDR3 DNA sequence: TGCGCCAGCAGCTTGGATATACAGGTTGCTAATGAAAAACTGTTTTTT. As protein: CASSLDIQVANEKLFF.

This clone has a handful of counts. DNA of the CDR3: TGTGCCAGCAGCTTAGGGTCTAGCGGGGGGGTCGGCCAGTACTTC. It is translated as CASSLGSSGGVGQYF. The chain joins TRBV7-2 to TRBJ2-5, with 12 nucleotides matching TRBD2. Losses at the gene ends were 1 base for V and 10 bases for J; bases not matched to a gene: 7. Germline lookup yields CDR1 SGHTA and CDR2 FQGNSA. This CDR3 region has 15 residues.